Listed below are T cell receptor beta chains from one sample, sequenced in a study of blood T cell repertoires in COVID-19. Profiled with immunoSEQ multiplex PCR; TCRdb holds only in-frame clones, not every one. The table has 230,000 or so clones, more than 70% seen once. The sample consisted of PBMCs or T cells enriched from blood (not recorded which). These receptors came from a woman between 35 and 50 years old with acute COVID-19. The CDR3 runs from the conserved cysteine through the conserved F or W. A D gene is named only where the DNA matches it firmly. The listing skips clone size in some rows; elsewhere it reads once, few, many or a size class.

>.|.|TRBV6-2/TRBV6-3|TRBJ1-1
TGTGCCAGCAGTTCAGACAGGTCCCATGGGTTCACTGAAGCTTTCTTT
CASSSDRSHGFTEAFF
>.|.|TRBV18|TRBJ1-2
TGTGCCAGCTCACCACTACCAGGGTACAACTATGGCTACACCTTC
CASSPLPGYNYGYTF
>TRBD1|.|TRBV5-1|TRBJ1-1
TGCGCCAGCAGCCTAGCCGGGACAGGGGCGGGCGCTGAAGCTTTCTTT
CASSLAGTGAGAEAFF
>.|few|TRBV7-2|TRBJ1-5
TGTGCCAGCAGTCTAGTGCCCCTAAATCAGCCCCAGCATTTT
CASSLVPLNQPQHF
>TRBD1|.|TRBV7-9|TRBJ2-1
TGTGCCAGCAGCCCGACAGGGCGGCCGGACAATGAGCAGTTCTTC
CASSPTGRPDNEQFF
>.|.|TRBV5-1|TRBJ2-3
TGCGCCAGCAGCTCCAAGGGGCGGGACCGCACAGATACGCAGTATTTT
CASSSKGRDRTDTQYF
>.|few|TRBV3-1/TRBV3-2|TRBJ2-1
TGTGCCAGCAGCCAAGATATGCGAAATGAGCAGTTCTTC
CASSQDMRNEQFF
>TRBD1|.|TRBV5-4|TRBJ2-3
TGTGCCAGCAGCTTGAAGGGGGCTGGCACAGATACGCAGTATTTT
CASSLKGAGTDTQYF
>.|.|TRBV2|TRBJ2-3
TGTGCCAGCAGTGCAACGGAGAGGGGCACAGATACGCAGTATTTT
CASSATERGTDTQYF
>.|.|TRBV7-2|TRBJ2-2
TGTGCCAGCAGCTTAGTCCCGGGGGGCTACACCGGGGAGCTGTTTTTT
CASSLVPGGYTGELFF
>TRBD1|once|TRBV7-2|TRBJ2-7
TGTGCCAGCAGCTTGCCGGGACAGGGGAGAACCTACGAGCAGTACTTC
CASSLPGQGRTYEQYF
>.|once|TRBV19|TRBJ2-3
TGTGCCAGTAGGACAGCAGGTACGCAGTATTTT
CASRTAGTQYF
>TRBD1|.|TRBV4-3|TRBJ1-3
TGCGCCAGCAGCCAAGACCGGACAGGGTTGGGAAACACCATATATTTT
CASSQDRTGLGNTIYF
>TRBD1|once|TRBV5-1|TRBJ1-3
TGCGCCAGCAGCTTGGGGGACAGGGCGATTTCCTTCTCTGGAAACACCATATATTTT
CASSLGDRAISFSGNTIYF
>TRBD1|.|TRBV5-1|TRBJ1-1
TGCGCCAGCAGCGGGACAGAAGGGACTGAAGCTTTCTTT
CASSGTEGTEAFF
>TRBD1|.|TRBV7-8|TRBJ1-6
TGTGCCAGCAGCTTAGCGGACAGGGGCAGGTCACCCCTCCACTTT
CASSLADRGRSPLHF
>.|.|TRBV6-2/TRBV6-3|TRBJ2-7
TGTGCCAGCAGTTCGTTTCGACGGGAAACCATCTCCTACGAGCAGTACTTC
CASSSFRRETISYEQYF
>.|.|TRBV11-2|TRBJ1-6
TGTGCCAGCAGCCCCCCCCACAGGGCACTTTCACCCCTCCACTTT
CASSPPHRALSPLHF
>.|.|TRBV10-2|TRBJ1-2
TGCGCCAGCAGTGAGTCAAAGGGGCGCGCATATGGCTACACCTTC
CASSESKGRAYGYTF
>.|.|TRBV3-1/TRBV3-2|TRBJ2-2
TGTGCCAGCAGCCGCGGGGTTCATAACGGGGAGCTGTTTTTT
CASSRGVHNGELFF
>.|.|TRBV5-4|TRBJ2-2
TGTGCCAGCAGCTTGGGTGGCAGGGTATCATCCGGGGAGCTGTTTTTT
CASSLGGRVSSGELFF
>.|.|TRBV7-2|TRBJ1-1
TGTGCCAGCAGCCCCACGGGTGAAGCTTTCTTT
CASSPTGEAFF
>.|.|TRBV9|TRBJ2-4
TGTGCCAGCAGCGTCGACCCCGAAGAAGGAGTAAAAAACATTCAGTACTTC
CASSVDPEEGVKNIQYF
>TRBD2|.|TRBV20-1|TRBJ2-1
TGCAGTGCCCCTAGCGGCAATGAGCAGTTCTTC
CSAPSGNEQFF
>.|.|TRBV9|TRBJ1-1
TGTGCCAGCAAGAAGACTATGAACACTGAAGCTTTCTTT
CASKKTMNTEAFF
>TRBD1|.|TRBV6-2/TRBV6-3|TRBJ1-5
TGTGCCAGCAGTTACGCCTCTTCGGACAGGGGGACGCGGCCCCAGCATTTT
CASSYASSDRGTRPQHF
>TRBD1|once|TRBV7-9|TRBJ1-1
TGTGCCAGCAGCCAGGACAGGGGGCGCCGCGTGAACACTGAAGCTTTCTTT
CASSQDRGRRVNTEAFF
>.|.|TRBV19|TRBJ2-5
TGTGCCAGTTCTTTTAGATCCCAAGAGACCCAGTACTTC
CASSFRSQETQYF
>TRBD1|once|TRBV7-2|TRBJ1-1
TGTGCCAGCAGCGAAGGGCCGAGGGGGCCTGAAGCTTTCTTT
CASSEGPRGPEAFF
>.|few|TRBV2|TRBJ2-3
TGTGCCAGCAGGGGCAGCACAGATACGCAGTATTTT
CASRGSTDTQYF
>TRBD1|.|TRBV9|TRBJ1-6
TGTGCCAGCAGCGGAGGGACAGGACAAAGCTCCTATAATTCACCCCTCCACTTT
CASSGGTGQSSYNSPLHF
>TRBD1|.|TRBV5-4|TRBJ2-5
TGTGCCAGCAGACGAGATACAGGGACAGGGGCCCAGTACTTC
CASRRDTGTGAQYF
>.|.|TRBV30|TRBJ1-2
TGTGCCTGGAGTGTAGCGGCGGGGGGCGGTGGCTACACCTTC
CAWSVAAGGGGYTF
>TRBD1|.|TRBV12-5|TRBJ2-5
TGTGCTAGTGGTTTCACAGGGGGCCAAGAGACCCAGTACTTC
CASGFTGGQETQYF
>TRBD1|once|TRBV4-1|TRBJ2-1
TGCGCCAGCAGCCGCAGGGGGAATGAGCAGTTCTTC
CASSRRGNEQFF
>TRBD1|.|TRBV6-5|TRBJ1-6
TGTGCCAGCAGCGTCACAGGGGAATCACCCCTCCACTTT
CASSVTGESPLHF
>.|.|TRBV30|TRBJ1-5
TGTGCCTGGACTCTGTCGGGGATAAGCGGCAATCAGCCCCAGCATTTT
CAWTLSGISGNQPQHF
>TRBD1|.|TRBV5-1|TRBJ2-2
TGCGCCAGCAGCCGGACAGGGAGGATGACCGGGGAGCTGTTTTTT
CASSRTGRMTGELFF
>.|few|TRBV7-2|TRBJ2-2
TGTGCCAGCAGTCGAGGGAGGTACGGCACCGGGGAGCTGTTTTTT
CASSRGRYGTGELFF
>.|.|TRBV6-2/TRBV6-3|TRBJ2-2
TGTGCCAGCAGTTACGGGGGAGGATTTGGCAGGGACACCGGGGAGCTGTTTTTT
CASSYGGGFGRDTGELFF
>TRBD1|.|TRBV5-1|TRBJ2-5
TGCGCCAGCAGCTTGGCGCTCGGGACAGGGACCTACCAAGAGACCCAGTACTTC
CASSLALGTGTYQETQYF
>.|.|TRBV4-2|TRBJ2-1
TGTGCCAGCAGCCAAGATGAGGAGCCTCTAAGCTCCTACAATGAGCAGTTCTTC
CASSQDEEPLSSYNEQFF
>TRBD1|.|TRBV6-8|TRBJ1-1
TGTGCCAGCAGTTACCCTAGGACAGGGGGCACTGAAGCTTTCTTT
CASSYPRTGGTEAFF
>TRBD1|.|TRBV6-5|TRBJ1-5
TGTGCCAGCAAGGACAGGTTGAGCAATCAGCCCCAGCATTTT
CASKDRLSNQPQHF